Presented here are 17 T cell receptor beta chains from one specimen sequenced in a study of shared T cell receptors in the human thymus. Generated by immunoSEQ multiplex PCR, the TCRdb table keeps only in-frame clones and is missing some. The data hold hundreds of thousands of clones, with roughly 94% observed a single time. Sequencing was carried out using thymocytes. Receptor source: a human donor.

The CDR3 bases are TGTGCCAGCAGCATGCGGACAGGGGCTGAAGCTTTCTTT. It translates to CASSMRTGAEAFF. The chain uses TRBV13 and TRBJ1-1, with 9 bases that match TRBD1. The ends lost 5 bases at V and 6 bases at J; junction bases unmatched: 4. The CDR3 runs 13 residues. Germline CDR1 is PRHDT and CDR2 is FYEKMQ (reference sequence).

The chain combines TRBV28 with TRBJ2-3; TRBD2 aligns across 14 bases. Germline lookup yields CDR1 MDHEN and CDR2 SYDVKM. The CDR3 totals 18 residues. With V trimmed by 7 bases and J by 4 bases, 13 bases remained unmatched. The CDR3 nucleotides read TGTGCCAGCATACAGGGGCCCGGACTAGCGGGAGGTCCAGATACGCAGTATTTT. It is translated as CASIQGPGLAGGPDTQYF.

The gene calls are TRBV20-1 and TRBJ1-2; D call uncertain. The CDR3 consists of 10 residues. The germline CDR1 and CDR2 sequences are DFQATT and SNEGSKA (reference sequence). Trimming cost V 6 bases and J 2 bases, with 4 bases left between them. CDR3 amino acids: CSATNYGYTF. The CDR3 coding sequence is TGCAGTGCCACGAACTATGGCTACACCTTC.

This chain links TRBV12-5 with TRBJ1-1; D is perhaps TRBD1 (5 bases). CDR3 length: 18 amino acids. CDR1 is LGHNT and CDR2 is FRNRAP in the germline V gene. Trimming took off 0 bases at V and 4 bases at J, with 21 bases between the two ends. CDR3 in DNA: TGTGCTAGTGGTTTGGTACCTGAACGGGGGTCAGATGGCACTGAAGCTTTCTTT. It specifies CASGLVPERGSDGTEAFF.

This clone was counted a single time. The chain combines TRBV7-6 with TRBJ2-3; D gene ambiguous. CDR1 is SGHVS and CDR2 is FNYEAQ in the germline V gene. The CDR3 is made up of 13 amino acids. Trimming pared 6 bases from V and 2 bases from J, leaving 9 bases between. The CDR3 DNA is TGTGCCAGCAGTACGACGGACACAGATACGCAGTATTTT. It encodes CASSTTDTDTQYF.

The rearrangement joins TRBV4-3 to TRBJ1-1; TRBD1 matches 10 bases. Trimming cost V 7 bases and J 1 base; bases outside gene matches: 6. Germline V lookup: CDR1 LGHNA, CDR2 YSLEER. This CDR3 spans 15 amino acids. The CDR3 region has the DNA TGCGCCAGCATTCGACAGGGGGCGGGGAACACTGAAGCTTTCTTT. It specifies CASIRQGAGNTEAFF.

V and J are TRBV5-6 and TRBJ2-2, with no clear D. Trimming cost V 1 base and J 1 base, with 5 bases left between them. The CDR3 runs to 14 residues. The V gene's germline CDR1 is SGHDT and CDR2 YYEEEE. This CDR3 reads CASSLNRNTGELFF. The CDR3 DNA follows: TGTGCCAGCAGCTTGAATAGGAACACCGGGGAGCTGTTTTTT.

This chain links TRBV12-5 with TRBJ1-2, with 10 bases aligning to TRBD1. Trimming removed 3 bases from V and 4 bases from J; junction bases left unmatched: 2. Germline loops: CDR1 LGHNT, CDR2 FRNRAP. This CDR3 comprises 14 residues. In nucleotides, the CDR3 is TGTGCTAGTGGTTTAGGGACAGGGGTCTATGGCTACACCTTC. It encodes CASGLGTGVYGYTF.

The chain links TRBV7-9 to TRBJ2-2; TRBD2 aligns across 7 bases. Germline V gene lookup returns CDR1 SEHNR and CDR2 FQNEAQ (reference sequence). The CDR3 has 16 residues. The V and J ends lost 3 bases and 5 bases, in that order; junction bases with no gene match: 9. Written as DNA, the CDR3 is TGTGCCAGCAGCTTGGCGGGGAGGGCCCGAACCGGGGAGCTGTTTTTT. Translation gives CASSLAGRARTGELFF.

The CDR3 region has the DNA TGTGCCAGCAGCGTAGGTCCTAGCGGGGTATACAATGAGCAGTTCTTC. Translation: CASSVGPSGVYNEQFF. This chain uses TRBV9 with TRBJ2-1, with TRBD2 matching over 9 bases. The junction had 5 bases not matched to a gene; V was cut back by 0 bases and J by 4 bases. The CDR3 loop spans 16 amino acids. Germline loops: CDR1 SGDLS, CDR2 YYNGEE.

The count of this clone is one. The chain couples TRBV28 to TRBJ2-5, with D tentatively TRBD1 or TRBD2 (6 bases each). There are 15 residues in the CDR3. V was pared by 6 bases and J by 3 bases, with 17 bases between. Germline V CDR1 and CDR2: MDHEN, SYDVKM. CDR3 DNA sequence: TGTGCCAGCAGCTCATTTTGGGGGGCGGAAGAGACCCAGTACTTC. Amino acids: CASSSFWGAEETQYF.

V gene TRBV7-2 combines with J gene TRBJ2-3; 7 positions match TRBD1. This CDR3 region has 17 residues. Trimming removed 6 bases from V and 2 bases from J; junction bases left unmatched: 14. Germline assignment: CDR1 SGHTA and CDR2 FQGNSA. In nucleotides, the CDR3 is TGTGCCAGCAGATGCAAACCTTGGGACAGAGACACAGATACGCAGTATTTT. Its protein is CASRCKPWDRDTDTQYF.

The chain uses TRBV5-4 and TRBJ2-7; D remains unclear. From germline, CDR1 is SGHNT and CDR2 YYREEE (reference sequence). V shed 2 bases and J shed 2 bases, with 8 bases lying between them. The CDR3 contains 13 residues. In DNA, the CDR3 is TGTGCCAGCAGCTTAAAGGGTACCTACGAGCAGTACTTC. Protein product: CASSLKGTYEQYF.

V gene TRBV28 combines with J gene TRBJ2-1, with 8 bases that match TRBD1. Germline assignment: CDR1 MDHEN and CDR2 SYDVKM. The CDR3 is made up of 18 amino acids. Trimming removed 5 bases from V and 2 bases from J; junction bases left unmatched: 14. The CDR3, as DNA: TGTGCCAGCAGTGCGCACAGGGGGTCCCTGGGACCCTACAATGAGCAGTTCTTC. Translating gives CASSAHRGSLGPYNEQFF.

The V and J genes are TRBV9 and TRBJ1-1, with D maybe TRBD1 (6 bases). This CDR3 contains 15 residues. Per the germline V gene, CDR1 is SGDLS and CDR2 is YYNGEE. V lost 3 bases, J lost 9 bases, and 21 bases lay in between. In DNA form, the CDR3 reads TGTGCCAGCAGCGAGGGGACGGGGGGCGCGGTTAAAGCTTTCTTT. Translated: CASSEGTGGAVKAFF.

This clone was observed once. The genes are TRBV28 and TRBJ1-2, with TRBD1 as a possible D gene (6 bases). This CDR3 region has 13 residues. V lost 10 bases and J 6 bases, leaving 18 bases between the germline ends. CDR1 and CDR2 (germline): MDHEN, SYDVKM. For the CDR3, the DNA is TGTGCCATGCAAGGCGGGGGGGCGGATGGCTACACCTTC. This encodes CAMQGGGADGYTF.

This chain connects TRBV27 to TRBJ2-3; TRBD2 is a possible D gene (6 bases). V dropped 5 bases and J dropped 4 bases, with 13 bases sitting between them. The V gene's germline CDR1 is MNHEY and CDR2 SMNVEV (reference sequence). The CDR3 covers 14 residues. The CDR3 coding sequence is TGTGCCAGCAGTAACCTTCCGGGAGCAGATACGCAGTATTTT. This sequence encodes CASSNLPGADTQYF.